One sample yielded the 10 T cell receptor beta chains listed below, sequenced in a study of cytomegalovirus exposure and HLA in healthy donors. The table came from immunoSEQ multiplex PCR; TCRdb's copy has only in-frame clones and leaves some out. The profile shows roughly 150,000 clones, 85% to 90% of them singletons. Sequencing input: PBMCs. All receptors derive from a woman in her late teens or twenties in good health and CMV-seropositive.

V is TRBV5-4 and J is TRBJ2-6; D is ambiguous. V was clipped by 8 bases and J by 1 base, with 13 bases between them. This CDR3 has 15 amino acids. CDR1 SGHNT and CDR2 YYREEE come from the germline V gene (reference sequence). The CDR3 protein is CASATYLSGANVLTF. The CDR3 bases are TGTGCCAGTGCGACTTATCTGTCTGGGGCCAACGTCCTGACTTTC.

The chain carries TRBV6-6 and TRBJ2-5, with 10 bases lining up with TRBD2. J lost 3 bases, V lost 4 bases, and 8 bases had no gene match. The CDR3 extends over 16 amino acids. Germline V gene lookup returns CDR1 MNHNY and CDR2 SVGAGI (reference sequence). CDR3: CASSSFLAGVEETQYF. CDR3 sequence (DNA): TGTGCCAGCAGTTCTTTTCTAGCGGGAGTGGAAGAGACCCAGTACTTC.

The J gene is TRBJ2-5, the V gene TRBV28, with D possibly being TRBD1 (6 bases). Trimming removed 6 bases from V and 4 bases from J, with 21 bases in between. This CDR3 is built from 16 residues. Germline CDR1 MDHEN, CDR2 SYDVKM. Here the CDR3 reads CASSVPPGDRRETQYF. The CDR3 region has the DNA TGTGCCAGCAGCGTTCCCCCAGGGGATCGGCGAGAGACCCAGTACTTC.

The V gene is TRBV11-1, the J gene TRBJ2-7, with TRBD2 as a possible D gene (6 bases). The germline gives CDR1 SGHAT, CDR2 FQDESV (reference sequence). The CDR3 consists of 15 residues. Trimming pared 5 bases from V and 0 bases from J, leaving 14 bases between. The DNA for the CDR3 is TGTGCCAGCAGCATGACTGGCGGGAACTCCTACGAGCAGTACTTC. Its translation is CASSMTGGNSYEQYF.

This clone occurred once. The rearrangement uses TRBV11-2 and TRBJ1-1, with a possible D match to TRBD1 (5 bases). Trimming took 5 bases from V and 6 from J, leaving 13 bases between them. This CDR3 is built from 13 residues. Germline V gives CDR1 SGHAT, CDR2 FQNNGV. The CDR3 region has the DNA TGTGCCAGCAGCCTACGGGGGGAAGCTGAAGCTTTCTTT. It is translated as CASSLRGEAEAFF.

The V gene is TRBV12-5, the J gene TRBJ1-3; D possibly corresponds to TRBD1 (6 bases). The CDR3 totals 14 residues. Trimming took 0 bases from V and 6 from J, leaving 9 bases between them. The germline CDR1 and CDR2 sequences are LGHNT and FRNRAP. The chain's CDR3 is CASGLVMGANTIYF. CDR3 coding DNA: TGTGCTAGTGGTTTGGTAATGGGGGCAAACACCATATATTTT.

The J gene is TRBJ2-1, the V gene TRBV9; TRBD2 matches 7 bases. CDR3 length: 17 residues. The J segment lost 8 bases and the V segment lost 4 bases, leaving 18 bases of the junction unmatched. Germline CDR1 and CDR2: SGDLS and YYNGEE. CDR3 nucleotide sequence: TGTGCCAGCAGCCCCCGAGGGGCGGGAGCCGGTCGGGATGAGCAGTTCTTC. Translated: CASSPRGAGAGRDEQFF.

The V gene is TRBV10-1, the J gene TRBJ2-5; D might be TRBD2 (5 bases). The CDR3 spans 14 residues. V gave up 4 bases and J gave up 5 bases, with 14 bases separating them. CDR1 and CDR2 (germline): WNHNN, SYGVQD (reference sequence). This CDR3 reads CASSGGVVGETQYF. The CDR3 DNA follows: TGCGCCAGCAGTGGGGGAGTTGTGGGCGAGACCCAGTACTTC.

J is TRBJ2-1 and V is TRBV7-2; tentatively, D is TRBD2 (5 bases). Germline CDR1 is SGHTA and CDR2 is FQGNSA. V gave up 2 bases and J gave up 7 bases, with 9 bases separating them. The CDR3 sequence is 13 residues long. CDR3 region: CASSLFERNEQFF. The CDR3 DNA is TGTGCCAGCAGCTTATTCGAGCGGAATGAGCAGTTCTTC.

The V and J genes are TRBV13 and TRBJ2-5; 8 bases are a match to TRBD1. The J call may be mistaken, given a closer DNA end match to TRBJ2-7. CDR1 PRHDT and CDR2 FYEKMQ come from the germline V gene (reference sequence). This CDR3 contains 15 residues. CDR3 residues: CASSLATGVPYEQYF. CDR3 DNA: TGTGCCAGCAGCTTAGCGACAGGGGTCCCCTACGAGCAGTACTTC.